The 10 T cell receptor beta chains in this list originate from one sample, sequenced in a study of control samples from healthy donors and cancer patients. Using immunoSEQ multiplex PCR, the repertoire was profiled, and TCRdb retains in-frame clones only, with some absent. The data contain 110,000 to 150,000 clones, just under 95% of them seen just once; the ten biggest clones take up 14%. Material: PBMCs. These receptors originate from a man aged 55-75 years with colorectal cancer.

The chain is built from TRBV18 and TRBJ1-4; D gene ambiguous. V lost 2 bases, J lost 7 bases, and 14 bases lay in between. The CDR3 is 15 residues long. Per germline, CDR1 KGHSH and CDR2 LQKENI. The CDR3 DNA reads TGTGCCAGCTCACCAACGGCGCCCCTGGGTGAAAAACTGTTTTTT. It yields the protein CASSPTAPLGEKLFF.

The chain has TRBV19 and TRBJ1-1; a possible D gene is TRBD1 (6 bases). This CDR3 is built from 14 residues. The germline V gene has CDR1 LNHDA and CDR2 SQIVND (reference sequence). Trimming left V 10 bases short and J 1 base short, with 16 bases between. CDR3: CAIRLQGPNTEAFF. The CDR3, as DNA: TGTGCCATCCGGTTACAGGGCCCGAACACTGAAGCTTTCTTT. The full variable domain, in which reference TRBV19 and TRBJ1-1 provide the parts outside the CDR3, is DGGITQSPKYLFRKEGQNVTLSCEQNLNHDAMYWYRQDPGQGLRLIYYSQIVNDFQKGDIAEGYSVSREKKESFPLTVTSAQKNPTAFYLCAIRLQGPNTEAFFGQGTRLTVV.

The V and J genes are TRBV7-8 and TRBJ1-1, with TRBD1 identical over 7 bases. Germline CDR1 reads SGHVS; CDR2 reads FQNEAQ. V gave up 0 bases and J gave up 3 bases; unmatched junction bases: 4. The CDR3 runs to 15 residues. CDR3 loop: CASSLAGRGDTEAFF. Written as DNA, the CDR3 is TGTGCCAGCAGCTTAGCGGGCAGGGGGGACACTGAAGCTTTCTTT.

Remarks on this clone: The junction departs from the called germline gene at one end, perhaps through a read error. The CDR3 loop reads CASREGTARNQPQHF. The CDR3 DNA is TGTGCCAGCAGGGAAGGGACAGCTCGCAATCAGCCCCAGCATTTT. The chain uses TRBV6-1 and TRBJ1-5; 7 bases align to TRBD1. The V gene's germline CDR1 is MNHNS and CDR2 SASEGT. The CDR3 sequence is 15 residues long.

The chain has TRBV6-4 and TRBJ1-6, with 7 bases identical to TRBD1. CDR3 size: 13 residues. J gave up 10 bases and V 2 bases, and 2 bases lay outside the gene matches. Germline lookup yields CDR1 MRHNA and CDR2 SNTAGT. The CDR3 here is CASSDRGRSPLHF. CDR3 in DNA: TGTGCCAGCAGTGACAGGGGGCGATCACCCCTCCACTTT.

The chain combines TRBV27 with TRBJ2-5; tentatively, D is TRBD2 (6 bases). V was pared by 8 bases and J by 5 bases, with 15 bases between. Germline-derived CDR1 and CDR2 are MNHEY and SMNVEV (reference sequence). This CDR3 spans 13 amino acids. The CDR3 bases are TGTGCCAGCTCCCCCAGGGAGGCGGAGACCCAGTACTTC. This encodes CASSPREAETQYF.

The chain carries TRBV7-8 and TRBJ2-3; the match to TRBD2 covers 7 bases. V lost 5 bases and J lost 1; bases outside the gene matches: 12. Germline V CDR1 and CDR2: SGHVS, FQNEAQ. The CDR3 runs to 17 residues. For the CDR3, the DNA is TGTGCCAGCAGCGGTCGCGCTCGGGGGGATGGCACAGATACGCAGTATTTT. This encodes CASSGRARGDGTDTQYF. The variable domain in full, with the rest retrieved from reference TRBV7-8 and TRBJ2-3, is GAGVSQSPRYKVAKRGQDVALRCDPISGHVSLFWYQQALGQGPEFLTYFQNEAQLDKSGLPSDRFFAERPEGSVSTLKIQRTQQEDSAVYLCASSGRARGDGTDTQYFGPGTRLTVL.

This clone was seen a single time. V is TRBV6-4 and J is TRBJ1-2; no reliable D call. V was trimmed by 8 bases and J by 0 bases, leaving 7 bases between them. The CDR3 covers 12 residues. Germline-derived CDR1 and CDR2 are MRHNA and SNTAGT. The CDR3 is CASRGSNYGYTF. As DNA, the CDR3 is TGTGCCAGCCGGGGTTCTAACTATGGCTACACCTTC.

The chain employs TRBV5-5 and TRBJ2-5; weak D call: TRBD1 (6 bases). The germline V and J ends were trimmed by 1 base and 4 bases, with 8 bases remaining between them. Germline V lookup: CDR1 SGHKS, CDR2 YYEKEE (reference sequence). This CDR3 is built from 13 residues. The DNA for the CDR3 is TGTGCCAGCAGCTTGACAGGGCGAGAGACCCAGTACTTC. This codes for CASSLTGRETQYF.

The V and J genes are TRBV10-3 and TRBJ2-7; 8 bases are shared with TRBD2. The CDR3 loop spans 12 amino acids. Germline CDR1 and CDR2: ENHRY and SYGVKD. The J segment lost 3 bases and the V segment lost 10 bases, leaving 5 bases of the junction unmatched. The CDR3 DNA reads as TGTGCCACGGGGGGGGATCTCTACGAGCAGTACTTC. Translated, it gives CATGGDLYEQYF.